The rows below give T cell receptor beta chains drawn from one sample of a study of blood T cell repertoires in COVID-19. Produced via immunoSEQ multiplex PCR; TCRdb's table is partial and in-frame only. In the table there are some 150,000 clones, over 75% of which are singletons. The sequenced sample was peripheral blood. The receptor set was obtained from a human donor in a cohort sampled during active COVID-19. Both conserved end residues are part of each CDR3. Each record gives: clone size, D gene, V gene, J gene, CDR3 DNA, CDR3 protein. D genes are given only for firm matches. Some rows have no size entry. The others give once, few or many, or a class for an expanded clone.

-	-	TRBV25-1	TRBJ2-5	TGTGCCAGCAGTGCGGGGTGGATTGGGGAGACCCAGTACTTC	CASSAGWIGETQYF
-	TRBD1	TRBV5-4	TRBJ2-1	TGTGCCAGCAGCTTCGGGGCAGGGGGATACAATGAGCAGTTCTTC	CASSFGAGGYNEQFF
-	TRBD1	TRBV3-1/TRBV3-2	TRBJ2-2	TGTGCCAGCAGCCCGCGGACAGGGCTCGGGAACACCGGGGAGCTGTTTTTT	CASSPRTGLGNTGELFF
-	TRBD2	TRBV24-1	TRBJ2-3	TGTGCCACCAGTGAAGGCGGACTAGCCCAGGATACGCAGTATTTT	CATSEGGLAQDTQYF
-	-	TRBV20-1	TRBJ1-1	TGCAGTGCTAGTCGGGGGGGATTGAACACTGAAGCTTTCTTT	CSASRGGLNTEAFF
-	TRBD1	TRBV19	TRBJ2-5	TGTGCCAGCGCACAGGGGGTCCAGGAGACCCAGTACTTC	CASAQGVQETQYF
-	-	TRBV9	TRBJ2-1	TGTGCCAGCAGCGTAGGAGCGGGACAATACAATGAGCAGTTCTTC	CASSVGAGQYNEQFF
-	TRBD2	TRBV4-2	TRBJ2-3	TGTGCCAGCAGCCACGGGCTAGCGGGGGCAGATACGCAGTATTTT	CASSHGLAGADTQYF
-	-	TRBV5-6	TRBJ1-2	TGTGCCAGCAGCCAGGGTGCTTCTACTAACTATGGCTACACCTTC	CASSQGASTNYGYTF
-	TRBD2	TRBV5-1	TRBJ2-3	TGCGCCAGCAGCTTGGAAGGCCTAGCGGGGGTGGATACGCAGTATTTT	CASSLEGLAGVDTQYF
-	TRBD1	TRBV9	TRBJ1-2	TGTGCCAGCAGCGTAGGGGCAGGGGGCGTAAAAGATGCTAACTATGGCTACACCTTC	CASSVGAGGVKDANYGYTF
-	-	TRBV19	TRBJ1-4	TGTGCCAGTAGTTCTCGGGAAAAACTGTTTTTT	CASSSREKLFF
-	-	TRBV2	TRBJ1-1	TGTGCCAGCATCAGGGCTTTGAACACTGAAGCTTTCTTT	CASIRALNTEAFF
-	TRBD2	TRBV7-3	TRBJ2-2	TGTGCCAGCAGCCCCCGGGGAGGGAAAGATTCCGGGGAGCTGTTTTTT	CASSPRGGKDSGELFF
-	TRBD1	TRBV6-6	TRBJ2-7	TGTGCCAGCAGTTACTCGACAGGGCTCGAGCAGTACTTC	CASSYSTGLEQYF
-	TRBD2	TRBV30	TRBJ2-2	TGTGCCTGGTTCTCAGCGGGAACAGCGAACACCGGGGAGCTGTTTTTT	CAWFSAGTANTGELFF
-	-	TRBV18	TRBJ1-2	TGTGCCAGCTCACCGAAGGAGTACTATGGCTACACCTTC	CASSPKEYYGYTF
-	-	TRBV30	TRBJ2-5	TGTGCCCATGCGGCCCAAGAGACCCAGTACTTC	CAHAAQETQYF
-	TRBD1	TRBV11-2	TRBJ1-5	TGTGCCAGCAGCTTAGGACAGGGGTCCGCCCTTAGCAATCAGCCCCAGCATTTT	CASSLGQGSALSNQPQHF
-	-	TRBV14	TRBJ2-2	TGTGCCAGCAGCCAGGGAGGACAGGCTTTCACCGGGGAGCTGTTTTTT	CASSQGGQAFTGELFF
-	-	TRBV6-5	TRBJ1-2	TGTGCCAGCAGTTACGAGGGGGTTTACACCTTC	CASSYEGVYTF
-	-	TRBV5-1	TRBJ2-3	TGCGCCAGCAGCTTGGGGGGCGGTGCAGATACGCAGTATTTT	CASSLGGGADTQYF
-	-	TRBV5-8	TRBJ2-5	TGTGCCAGCAGCTTAGCCGGGGGCAGGGGGCAAGAGACCCAGTACTTC	CASSLAGGRGQETQYF
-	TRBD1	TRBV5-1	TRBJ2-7	TGCGCCAGCAGCTTGTGGACAGGCTACGAGCAGTACTTC	CASSLWTGYEQYF
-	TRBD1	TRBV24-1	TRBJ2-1	TGTGCCACCAGTGATTCGGCCGGGACAGGGGCGAACAATGAGCAGTTCTTC	CATSDSAGTGANNEQFF
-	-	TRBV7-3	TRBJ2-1	TGTGCCAGCAGCTTATGGGAGTACAAAAAAAGTGAGCAGTTCTTC	CASSLWEYKKSEQFF
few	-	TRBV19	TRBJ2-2	TGTGCCAGTAGCCCAGGGTGGGACACCGGGGAGCTGTTTTTT	CASSPGWDTGELFF
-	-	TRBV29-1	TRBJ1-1	TGCAGCGCCCCGTTTTCTCGGAGCACTGAAGCTTTCTTT	CSAPFSRSTEAFF
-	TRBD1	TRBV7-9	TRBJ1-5	TGTGCCAGCAGCCGGACAGGGAGGGATCAGCCCCAGCATTTT	CASSRTGRDQPQHF
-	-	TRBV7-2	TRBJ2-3	TGTGCCAGCAGGCTAGCGTTGAGCACAGATACGCAGTATTTT	CASRLALSTDTQYF
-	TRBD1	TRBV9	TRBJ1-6	TGTGCCAGCGCATTCCAGGGGGTCAATTCACCCCTCCACTTT	CASAFQGVNSPLHF
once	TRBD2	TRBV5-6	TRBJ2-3	TGTGCCAGCAGCCCTGACAGCGGGAGGGCAGGAGATACGCAGTATTTT	CASSPDSGRAGDTQYF
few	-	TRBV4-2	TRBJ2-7	TGTGCCAGCAGCCAGGACAGAGTCTACGAGCAGTACTTC	CASSQDRVYEQYF
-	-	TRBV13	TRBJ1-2	TGTGCCAGCAGCTTAGACAGCAGGGGCGTCGGCTACACCTTC	CASSLDSRGVGYTF
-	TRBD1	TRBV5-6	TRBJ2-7	TGTGCCAGCAGCCCCGGGACAGGGGGCAACCCCTACGAGCAGTACTTC	CASSPGTGGNPYEQYF
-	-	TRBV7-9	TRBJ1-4	TGTGCCAGCAGCCCCGGGGGATCCGAAAAACTGTTTTTT	CASSPGGSEKLFF
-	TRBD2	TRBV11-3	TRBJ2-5	TGTGCCAGCAGCTTCAGGGAGGGGTGGGAGACCCAGTACTTC	CASSFREGWETQYF
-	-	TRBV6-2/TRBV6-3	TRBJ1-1	TGTGCCAGCAGTCTACTGAGACAGAACACTGAAGCTTTCTTT	CASSLLRQNTEAFF
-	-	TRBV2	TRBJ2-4	TGTGCCAGCGTAGGGACACTAGCCAAAAACATTCAGTACTTC	CASVGTLAKNIQYF
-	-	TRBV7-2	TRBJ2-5	TGTGCCAGCAGGTTTTTTCGTTATCCAGGGACCCAGTACTTC	CASRFFRYPGTQYF
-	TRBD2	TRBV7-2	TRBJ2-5	TGTGCCAGCAGCTTAGCGATCGCGGGAGGCCTCAGGGAGGAGACCCAGTACTTC	CASSLAIAGGLREETQYF
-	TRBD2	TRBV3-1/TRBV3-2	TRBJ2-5	TGTGCCAGCAGCCAAAAGGATAGGGCGGGAGCCCAGTACTTC	CASSQKDRAGAQYF
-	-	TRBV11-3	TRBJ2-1	TGTGCCAGCAGCTTATTAATTAGGGGTCCCTACAATGAGCAGTTCTTC	CASSLLIRGPYNEQFF
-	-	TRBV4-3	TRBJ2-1	TGCGCCAGCAGCCAAGGGTACTCCGACAAGCAGTTCTTC	CASSQGYSDKQFF
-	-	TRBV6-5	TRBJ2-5	TGTGCCAGCAGGAACCCCCGGGGGCAGTACTTC	CASRNPRGQYF
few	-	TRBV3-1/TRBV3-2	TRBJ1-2	TGTGCCAGCAGCCAAGATAGTAGCGGGGGAGGCTACACCTTC	CASSQDSSGGGYTF
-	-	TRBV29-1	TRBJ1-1	TGCAGCGTTGAAAACGCGGAATTCACTGAAGCTTTCTTT	CSVENAEFTEAFF
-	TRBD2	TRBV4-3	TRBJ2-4	TGCGCCAGCAGCCAAGAGGGAGGGTACTCAGCCAAAAACATTCAGTACTTC	CASSQEGGYSAKNIQYF
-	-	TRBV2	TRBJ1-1	TGTGCCAGCAGTGATAGTGGGGCGAACACTGAAGCTTTCTTT	CASSDSGANTEAFF
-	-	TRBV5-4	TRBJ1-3	TGTGCCAGCAGCTTGGGTGGGGGGACTGGAAACACCATATATTTT	CASSLGGGTGNTIYF
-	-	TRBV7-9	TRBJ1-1	TGTGCCAGCAGCTTATACAGTACGGCTTTCTTT	CASSLYSTAFF
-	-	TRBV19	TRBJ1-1	TGTGCCAGTAGGCGGGACGCCCGGGACACTGAAGCTTTCTTT	CASRRDARDTEAFF
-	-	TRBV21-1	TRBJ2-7	TGTGCCAGCGTTAAAGGACAGTCGATCTACGAGCAGTACTTC	CASVKGQSIYEQYF
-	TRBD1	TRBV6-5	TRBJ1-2	TGTGCCAGCAGCCTGGACAGGTTGGGTGGCTACACCTTC	CASSLDRLGGYTF